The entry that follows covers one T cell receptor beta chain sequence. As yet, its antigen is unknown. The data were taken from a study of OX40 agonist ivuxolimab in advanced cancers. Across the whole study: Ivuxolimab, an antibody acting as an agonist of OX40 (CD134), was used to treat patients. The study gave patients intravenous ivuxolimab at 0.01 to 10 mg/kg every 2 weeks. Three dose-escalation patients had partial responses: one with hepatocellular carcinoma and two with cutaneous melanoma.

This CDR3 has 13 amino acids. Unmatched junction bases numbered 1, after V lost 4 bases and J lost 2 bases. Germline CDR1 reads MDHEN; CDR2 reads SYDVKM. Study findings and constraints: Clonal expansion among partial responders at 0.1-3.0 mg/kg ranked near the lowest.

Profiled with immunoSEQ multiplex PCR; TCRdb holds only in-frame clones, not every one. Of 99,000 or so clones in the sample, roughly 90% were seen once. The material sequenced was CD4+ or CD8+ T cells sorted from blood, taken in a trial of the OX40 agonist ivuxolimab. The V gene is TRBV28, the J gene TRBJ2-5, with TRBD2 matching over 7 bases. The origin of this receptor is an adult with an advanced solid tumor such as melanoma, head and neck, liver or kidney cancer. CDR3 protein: CASSSGLQETQYF. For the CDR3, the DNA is TGTGCCAGCAGTTCGGGACTACAAGAGACCCAGTACTTC.